This is a list of T cell receptor beta chains from one sample in a study of human T cells and chemical hapten exposure. TCRdb reprocessed the RACE reads via MiXCR and lists one record per CDR3 protein. This table has hundreds of thousands of distinct CDR3 sequences, about 6% appearing once. The starting material was whole blood, obtained in connection with sensitization to the hapten diphenylcyclopropenone (DPC). These receptors were collected from a young woman with alopecia areata. Some clones in this sample may be carry-over from other donors' samples. CDR3s include the opening cysteine and the closing phenylalanine or tryptophan. A D gene is named only where the DNA matches it firmly. The size field is filled for only some rows; it gives once, few, many or a size class.

CDR3nt	CDR3aa	j_gene	v_gene	d_gene	abundance
TGTGCCAGCAGTCCCAGGACTAGCGGGGGCCCAATCACAGATACGCAGTATTTT	CASSPRTSGGPITDTQYF	TRBJ2-3	TRBV6-2/TRBV6-3	TRBD2	many
TGTGCCAGCAGTTTAGGAACCACGGCGCTCTCTGGGGCCAACGTCCTGACTTTC	CASSLGTTALSGANVLTF	TRBJ2-6	TRBV27	.	many
TGTGCCAGCAGCCCGGATTTCTCCTACAATGAGCAGTTCTTC	CASSPDFSYNEQFF	TRBJ2-1	TRBV2	.	few
TGTGCCAGCAGCTCCGCGAATAAGGGAGCAAACACTGAAGCTTTCTTT	CASSSANKGANTEAFF	TRBJ1-1	TRBV6-6	.	many
TGTGCCAGCAGCTCACAGACAGAAAATCAGCCCCAGCATTTT	CASSSQTENQPQHF	TRBJ1-5	TRBV7-2	.	few
TGTGCCAGCAGTTCCCATGGGACCGACACTGAAGCTTTCTTT	CASSSHGTDTEAFF	TRBJ1-1	TRBV6-6	.	many
TGTGCCAGCAGCTTAAACGAGGGGCGTGTCATTGGGGCCAACGTCCTGACTTTC	CASSLNEGRVIGANVLTF	TRBJ2-6	TRBV7-9	.	.
TGTGCCATCAGTGATCGGAGCAATGAGCAGTTCTTC	CAISDRSNEQFF	TRBJ2-1	TRBV10-3	.	few
TGTGCCAGCAGCCGATACTCCTACGAGCAGTACTTC	CASSRYSYEQYF	TRBJ2-7	TRBV3-1	.	.
TGTGCCAGCAGCCGTGCCGGGACCTACAATGAGCAGTTCTTC	CASSRAGTYNEQFF	TRBJ2-1	TRBV7-2	.	.
TGTGCCAGCAGCCAAGTCGGCCGGGCCGTGGGCTTTTACAATGAGCAGTTCTTC	CASSQVGRAVGFYNEQFF	TRBJ2-1	TRBV4-2	.	.
TGTGCCAGCAGACCCGGGACAGGGGCTAACTATGGCTACACCTTC	CASRPGTGANYGYTF	TRBJ1-2	TRBV12-3/TRBV12-4	TRBD1	few
TGTGCCAGCGCCCCCCGGGGAACTAGCACAGATACGCAGTATTTT	CASAPRGTSTDTQYF	TRBJ2-3	TRBV7-9	.	.
TGTGCCAGCACCAAGCTACGTAACTATGGCTACACCTTC	CASTKLRNYGYTF	TRBJ1-2	TRBV7-2	.	many
TGCGCCAGCAGCCAAGGTGTATGGACGGGCGCCGGGGAGCTGTTTTTT	CASSQGVWTGAGELFF	TRBJ2-2	TRBV4-3	.	many
TGTGCCAGCAGTCCTTGGACAGGGGGTTACGAAAAACTGTTTTTT	CASSPWTGGYEKLFF	TRBJ1-4	TRBV12-3/TRBV12-4	TRBD1	many
TGTGCCAGCAGTTTTTTCAGGGGTGCTCAGCCCCAGCATTTT	CASSFFRGAQPQHF	TRBJ1-5	TRBV12-3/TRBV12-4	.	.
TGTGCCAGCAGCTTCGGAGGGGACGAGCAGTACTTC	CASSFGGDEQYF	TRBJ2-7	TRBV5-5	.	few
TGTGCCAGCAGACTGGATCAAGCCAACGTCCTGACTTTC	CASRLDQANVLTF	TRBJ2-6	TRBV6-2/TRBV6-3	.	.
TGTGCCACCAGTGATCTGGCCATCTTATTGCTGTGG	CATSDLAILLLW	TRBJ1-1	TRBV24-1	.	few
TGTGCCAGCAGCTTAGGCAGACAGGGACACCAGAATGGCTACACCTTC	CASSLGRQGHQNGYTF	TRBJ1-2	TRBV7-2	TRBD1	.
TGCAGTGCCCCACTTCCCCTCTACTATGGCTACACCTTC	CSAPLPLYYGYTF	TRBJ1-2	TRBV20-1	.	.
TGTGCCAGCAGCCGCCTGGGGGCCGACCAAGAGACCCAGTACTTC	CASSRLGADQETQYF	TRBJ2-5	TRBV3-1	.	.
TGCGCCAGCAGCATGGACTCTAGCACAGATACGCAGTATTTT	CASSMDSSTDTQYF	TRBJ2-3	TRBV5-1	.	few
TGTGCCACCAGTGATCCGTTCGGGGCCCAGCATTTT	CATSDPFGAQHF	TRBJ1-5	TRBV24-1	.	many
TGCAGTGCTAGAGATCTCCTGAGGGGCAAGAACACTGAAGCTTTCTTT	CSARDLLRGKNTEAFF	TRBJ1-1	TRBV20-1	.	.
TGTGCCAGCAGTCCCTTTGGTTGGGGATCTGGGGCCAACGTCCTGACTTTC	CASSPFGWGSGANVLTF	TRBJ2-6	TRBV6-2/TRBV6-3	.	.
TGTGCCAGCAGCTTAGAGGGGGACAGACAAGGCCTCGTCTATGGCTACACCTTC	CASSLEGDRQGLVYGYTF	TRBJ1-2	TRBV7-9	TRBD1	few
TGTGCCAGCAGTTCCCGCGGGGGGCTGGGCTATGGCTACACCTTC	CASSSRGGLGYGYTF	TRBJ1-2	TRBV27	.	few
TGCGCCAGCAGCCAAGGACGAGGGGGCCTTAAAAACATTCAGTACTTC	CASSQGRGGLKNIQYF	TRBJ2-4	TRBV4-3	TRBD1	.
TGTGCCAGCAGCTTAGCGTGGGGCCCAGGACGTGAAGCTTTCTTT	CASSLAWGPGREAFF	TRBJ1-1	TRBV7-2	.	few
TGTGCCAGCAGTTACTCTTCGCCGACTATCAATCAGCCCCAGCATTTT	CASSYSSPTINQPQHF	TRBJ1-5	TRBV6-6	.	many
TGTGCCAGCAGCTCCCTGCCGGCGTCACCAACAGGGGAGTCCAAAAACATTCAGTACTTC	CASSSLPASPTGESKNIQYF	TRBJ2-4	TRBV3-1	TRBD1	many
TGTGCCAGCAGTCCCAGTGCCCCGGGGAAAGCTTTCTTT	CASSPSAPGKAFF	TRBJ1-1	TRBV6-5	.	.
TGCAGTGCTAGCGAGACAGGGGTCCTTGCCTACGAGCAGTACTTC	CSASETGVLAYEQYF	TRBJ2-7	TRBV20-1	TRBD1	few
TGTGCCACCCGGCGGGGCACGGACACTGAAGCTTTCTTT	CATRRGTDTEAFF	TRBJ1-1	TRBV6-5	.	many
TGTGCCAGCAGCTGGACTCTTAGCTCCTACAATGAGCAGTTCTTC	CASSWTLSSYNEQFF	TRBJ2-1	TRBV5-6	.	many
TGTGCCAGCAGTTCCGGGCTAGCGGTTGTGGGAGAGACCCAGTACTTC	CASSSGLAVVGETQYF	TRBJ2-5	TRBV6-5	TRBD2	.
TGTGCCAGTAGGGGTCTTGGTCGGACACCCAAAAACGGGGTCACTGAAGCTTTCTTT	CASRGLGRTPKNGVTEAFF	TRBJ1-1	TRBV6-1	.	few
TGCAGTGCTCCACCTTCTAGCGGGAGCACAGATACGCAGTATTTT	CSAPPSSGSTDTQYF	TRBJ2-3	TRBV20-1	TRBD2	many
TGTGCCAGCAGCTTGCCGTTTAAACAGGGGCTTAATTCACCCCTCCACTTT	CASSLPFKQGLNSPLHF	TRBJ1-6	TRBV7-9	TRBD1	many
TGTGCCAGCAGCGAGGGACTAGTTACGCAGTATTTT	CASSEGLVTQYF	TRBJ2-3	TRBV7-2	TRBD2	few
TGCAGTGCTAACGACAGGGTGGGGTATCAGCCCCAGCATTTT	CSANDRVGYQPQHF	TRBJ1-5	TRBV20-1	TRBD1	.
TGCGCCAGCAGCTTGGCCGGACAGTTCAATCAGCCCCAGCATTTT	CASSLAGQFNQPQHF	TRBJ1-5	TRBV5-1	.	few
TGTGCTACTGAGCCGGGGGGGCCTAGGGATGAGCAGTTCTTC	CATEPGGPRDEQFF	TRBJ2-1	TRBV7-9	TRBD2	.
TGTGCCAGCAGTTACCGGCCGGATTCACCCCTCCACTTT	CASSYRPDSPLHF	TRBJ1-6	TRBV6-5	.	many
TGTGCCAGCACATCCTCCCGGGGGGCCATTTCAGAGACCCAGTACTTC	CASTSSRGAISETQYF	TRBJ2-5	TRBV7-2	.	.
TGTGCCAGTAGTTTAGATCCGGGGGGGCCCAATGAGCAGTTCTTC	CASSLDPGGPNEQFF	TRBJ2-1	TRBV12-3/TRBV12-4	TRBD2	.
TGTGCCAGCAGTTTAGCCCCGCAGGGTCGGGCTGAAGCTTTCTTT	CASSLAPQGRAEAFF	TRBJ1-1	TRBV12-3/TRBV12-4	.	many
TGTGCCGCCAGACAGGGCCCTGGCACAGATACGCAGTATTTT	CAARQGPGTDTQYF	TRBJ2-3	TRBV10-3	TRBD1	.
TGCGCCAGCAGCCAAGTAGGTAAAGGCACAGCTGAGGAAAAACTGTTTTTT	CASSQVGKGTAEEKLFF	TRBJ1-4	TRBV4-3	.	few
TGCAGTGCTAGAGTGCCTTTCTCCAACTACGAGCAGTACTTC	CSARVPFSNYEQYF	TRBJ2-7	TRBV20-1	.	.
TGTGCCAGCAGTTTCGGGAGCACTGAAGCTTTCTTT	CASSFGSTEAFF	TRBJ1-1	TRBV12-3/TRBV12-4	.	few
TGTGCCAGCACCTTGGGGGACAGGGGCTACGAGCAGTACTTC	CASTLGDRGYEQYF	TRBJ2-7	TRBV12-3/TRBV12-4	TRBD1	.
TGTGCCAGCTCATCCTCCGACAGGGCCTATGGCTACACCTTC	CASSSSDRAYGYTF	TRBJ1-2	TRBV18	TRBD1	many
TGCAGCGTTTTTTACCCTTATAGACAGGGAGACTATGGCTACACCTTC	CSVFYPYRQGDYGYTF	TRBJ1-2	TRBV29-1	TRBD1	many
TGTGCCAGCAGTTACCTTTCGGGCAGTAACTATGGCTACACCTTC	CASSYLSGSNYGYTF	TRBJ1-2	TRBV6-8	.	.
TGTGCCAGCAGCCCCCGAGGGTATGACTATAATTCACCCCTCCACTTT	CASSPRGYDYNSPLHF	TRBJ1-6	TRBV7-2	.	many
TGTGCCAGCAGCGTAGGGGTTATCAATTCACCCCTCCACTTT	CASSVGVINSPLHF	TRBJ1-6	TRBV7-2	.	.
TGTGCCAGCAGTCCCCGGACACTTTACTACGAGCAGTACTTC	CASSPRTLYYEQYF	TRBJ2-7	TRBV28	.	.